This T cell receptor beta chain was retrieved from a study of shared clonotypes between healthy human individuals. Study details: There were three CD4 naive, three CD4 memory, two CD8 naive and one CD8 memory plates per donor. Overall study findings and caveats: Clonotypes which were not shared had lower generation probabilities than clonotypes that all four donors shared. An effect of sequencing depth on clonotype sharing among donors was expected.

The V end lost 4 bases, the J end lost 4 bases, and 17 bases lay between the germline ends. There are 15 residues in the CDR3. The germline CDR1 and CDR2 sequences are MGHRA and YSYEKL. TCRdb's copy holds only in-frame clones and misses some; the assay was immunoSEQ multiplex PCR. Of about 2,100,000 clones detected, 85% to 95% appear once; the ten largest clones hold approximately 1.7%. The naive CD8 fraction comprised CD45RO-negative cells positively selected for CCR7 and excluded terminally differentiated effector memory CD45RA+ cells. Donors, without exception, were Caucasian adults residing in Nashville, Tennessee. Points on this clone: Its antigen remains unidentified.

Sequenced material: naive CD8+ T cells from PBMCs. The rearrangement uses TRBV4-1 and TRBJ2-7; D might be TRBD2 (6 bases). This sequence was found in a man younger than 30 in good health. Some clones in this sample may be carry-over from other donors' samples. The CDR3 bases are TGCGCCAGCAGCCCTGCGGGGCTAGCAGGTTACGAGCAGTACTTC. It yields the protein CASSPAGLAGYEQYF.